One TCR beta chain is described in this entry. The target antigen is unknown. The data belong to a study of regulatory and conventional T cells in RAG deficiency. Study conclusions and caveats: In Omenn syndrome, Treg and Tconv repertoires overlapped >75%. Other subsets showed roughly 9.9-fold reductions, but Treg unique TCR beta sequences fell approximately 100-fold in these patients.

Genomic DNA came from blood conventional CD4+ T cells gated CD25-low CD127-high. Clones were read by immunoSEQ multiplex PCR, and TCRdb kept only the in-frame ones, dropping some. The sample consists of approximately 30,000 clones, approximately 96% of them appearing once. Germline V gives CDR1 MNHEY, CDR2 SVGAGI. The CDR3 loop spans 15 amino acids. V shed 2 bases, J shed 6 bases, and the junction held 7 bases outside the gene matches. This sample also belongs to another study, concerning regulatory T cells. This second study says: Amplification used 52 TRBV primers and 13 TRBJ primers. Regulatory T cells showed the strongest V-J pair restriction and V/J gene skewing among patient repertoires.

The clonotype was recovered from a human donor in good health. Sequencing was done on a sample of CD25- CD4+ T cells sorted from blood. The V and J genes are TRBV6-5 and TRBJ2-1; the match to TRBD2 covers 7 bases. CDR3 residues: CASSYGGGYSNEQFF. The CDR3 nucleotides read TGTGCCAGCAGTTACGGCGGGGGTTACTCCAATGAGCAGTTCTTC.